A single sample gave rise to the 3 T cell receptor beta chains below, sequenced in a study of T cell changes during pregnancy in multiple sclerosis. TCRdb's table, derived via immunoSEQ multiplex PCR, lists solely in-frame clones and lacks some. Of around 36,000 clones in the sample, roughly 90% were seen once. The sequenced sample was CD8+ T cells from peripheral blood mononuclear cells, obtained in the first trimester of pregnancy. The origin of the receptors is a female donor with multiple sclerosis, enrolled in a pregnancy study.

In its sample, this clone is medium-sized. The V call is TRBV2, the J call TRBJ2-7; D unresolved. The V gene lost 5 bases and the J gene lost 5 bases, with 7 bases spanning the gap. The germline CDR1 and CDR2 sequences are SNHLY and FYNNEI. The CDR3 runs to 11 residues. CDR3 sequence reads: CASSYEDEQYF. CDR3 DNA: TGTGCCAGCAGTTACGAGGACGAGCAGTACTTC.

The chain joins TRBV10-1 to TRBJ2-3; 8 nucleotides match TRBD1. Losses at the gene ends were 6 bases for V and 0 bases for J; bases not matched to a gene: 2. The V gene's germline CDR1 is WNHNN and CDR2 SYGVQD (reference sequence). The CDR3 covers 14 residues. CDR3 sequence reads: CASSWTGSTDTQYF. The CDR3 DNA follows: TGCGCCAGCAGCTGGACAGGGAGCACAGATACGCAGTATTTT.

This rearrangement joins TRBV29-1 to TRBJ1-3; no clear D. Trimming stripped 5 bases from V and 0 bases from J, with 14 bases between. Germline V gene sequence: CDR1 SQVTM, CDR2 ANQGSEA. The length of the CDR3 is 15 residues. CDR3 DNA: TGCAGCGTTAAGACTCTCTCAACCTCTGGAAACACCATATATTTT. Protein product: CSVKTLSTSGNTIYF.